These 7 T cell receptor beta chains were sequenced from one sample in a study of blood T cell repertoires in COVID-19. TCRdb's table, derived via immunoSEQ multiplex PCR, lists solely in-frame clones and lacks some. The data show roughly 20,000 clones, roughly nine tenths seen once. Sequenced sample: peripheral blood. These TCRs come from a human donor with active COVID-19. The donor label of this sample is uncertain.

The V gene is TRBV6-5, the J gene TRBJ2-5; a weak D match, TRBD2 (6 bases). Germline V lookup: CDR1 MNHEY, CDR2 SVGAGI. This CDR3 comprises 14 residues. V lost 2 bases and J 5 bases, leaving 12 bases between the germline ends. CDR3 amino acids: CASSYRGGQETQYF. The DNA for the CDR3 is TGTGCCAGCAGTTACAGGGGAGGTCAGGAGACCCAGTACTTC.

Only one count was recorded for this clone. The chain links TRBV7-2 to TRBJ2-2; tentative D call: TRBD2 (5 bases). The CDR3 runs 14 residues. The V gene's germline CDR1 is SGHTA and CDR2 FQGNSA. Between the trimmed V and J ends, which lost 1 base and 7 bases, there was a span of 10 bases. The CDR3 loop reads CASSLVWESGELFF. CDR3 in DNA: TGTGCCAGCAGCTTAGTTTGGGAGAGCGGGGAGCTGTTTTTT. The whole variable domain, filled in from reference TRBV7-2 and TRBJ2-2, reads GAGVSQSPSNKVTEKGKDVELRCDPISGHTALYWYRQSLGQGLEFLIYFQGNSAPDKSGLPSDRFSAERTGGSVSTLTIQRTQQEDSAVYLCASSLVWESGELFFGEGSRLTVL.

The genes are TRBV7-9 and TRBJ2-5; maybe TRBD2 (5 bases). This CDR3 comprises 15 residues. Trimming pared 5 bases from V and 4 bases from J, leaving 17 bases between. CDR1 and CDR2 from the germline V gene are SEHNR and FQNEAQ (reference sequence). The CDR3 bases are TGTGCCAGCAGCCAGGCGGTCGGGGAAGGAGAGACCCAGTACTTC. Translating it yields CASSQAVGEGETQYF.

This chain links TRBV3-1 (or the pseudogene TRBV3-2) with TRBJ1-1, with D possibly being TRBD1 (6 bases). V was shortened by 4 bases and J by 7 bases, with 16 bases between the two germline ends. Per the germline V gene, CDR1 is LGHDT and CDR2 is YNNKEL (reference sequence). The CDR3 is 14 residues long. Written as DNA, the CDR3 is TGTGCCAGCAGCCTGGGGGGGCGCTACCTTGAAGCTTTCTTT. The encoded protein is CASSLGGRYLEAFF.

The chain carries TRBV12-2 and TRBJ2-7; the D segment call TRBD2 is taken from the table without a DNA check. TRBV12-2 is an annotated pseudogene. There are 14 residues in the CDR3. In DNA, the CDR3 is TGTGCAAGTCGCAACGGACTAGCGGGCTACGAGCAGTACTTC. It specifies CASRNGLAGYEQYF.

The V and J genes are TRBV12-3 or TRBV12-4 and TRBJ2-2; D gene uncertain. This CDR3 contains 13 residues. V was pared by 6 bases and J by 2 bases, with 7 bases between. CDR3 DNA: TGTGCCAGCAGAAGAGATAACACCGGGGAGCTGTTTTTT. Residues: CASRRDNTGELFF.

V is TRBV3-1 (or the pseudogene TRBV3-2) and J is TRBJ1-1, with no clear D. Germline V lookup: CDR1 LGHDT, CDR2 YNNKEL (reference sequence). The CDR3 sequence is 12 residues long. With 0 bases removed from V and 11 bases from J, the gap between germline ends came to 10 bases. CDR3 protein: CASSQEPIGAFF. The CDR3 region has the DNA TGTGCCAGCAGCCAAGAACCCATCGGGGCTTTCTTT.